This TCR beta chain was sequenced for a study of regulatory T cells in long-lasting Graves disease. The CDR3 length is 15 residues. Germline lookup yields CDR1 SGDLS and CDR2 YYNGEE. The V and J ends lost 0 bases and 2 bases respectively, with 9 bases between them. Arm-PCR of CDR3 regions and iRepertoire HTBI primers were used to build TCR beta libraries. As processed by the authors: The identification of 50 to 65 TRBV and 14 TRBJ segments was made across samples. TCRdb passed the multiplex PCR reads through MiXCR, listing each CDR3 protein once. Here the V and J calls rest on TCRdb's processing, not on the authors' analysis. The table has around 400,000 distinct CDR3 sequences, about a quarter seen once; the top ten hold roughly 26%. Broader study findings: Lower TCR diversity was seen in persistent Graves' patients than in newly diagnosed ones.

The time point here: persistent/refractory GD, antithyroid drugs over 5 years with positive TRAb. Making the TCR library involved RNA that had been extracted from PBMCs. This clonotype was observed a few times. Its antigen remains unknown. The sequence came from a female donor with Graves disease. Specimen: peripheral blood mononuclear cells (PBMCs), collected when the disease was refractory, from a patient treated with antithyroid drugs. The chain carries TRBV9 and TRBJ1-3, with a tentative D call TRBD1 (5 bases). The CDR3 sequence: CASSVVGGAGNTIYF. The CDR3 DNA follows: TGTGCCAGCAGCGTAGTCGGGGGGGCTGGAAACACCATATATTTT.